The sequence of this T cell receptor beta chain was determined in a study of cytomegalovirus exposure and HLA in healthy donors. This PCR relied on a set of 60 Vbeta primers and 13 Jbeta primers. This table comes from immunoSEQ multiplex PCR, and its TCRdb copy is limited to in-frame clones, with some not included. Among fewer than 250,000 clones, 77% were seen once, and the ten largest hold approximately 2.1%. A word on this clone: Its antigen is not known.

With 6 bases clipped from V and 5 bases from J, the junction kept 8 bases outside the gene matches. The CDR3 totals 15 residues. Germline CDR1 SGHRS, CDR2 YFSETQ. Points from the study as a whole: Some V segments, TRBV6-2 and TRBV6-3 among them, were indistinguishable and were therefore excluded.

This TCR derives from a woman aged 25 to 39 in good health and CMV-seropositive. The sequencing sample was made of PBMCs. This chain joins TRBV5-1 and TRBJ2-2, with TRBD2 matching over 9 bases. DNA for the CDR3: TGCGCCAGCACCCTGACTAGCGGAACGACCGGGGAGCTGTTTTTT. It yields the protein CASTLTSGTTGELFF.